This T cell receptor beta chain was recovered during a study of shared clonotypes between healthy human individuals. All donors were healthy HIV-negative adults lacking recent acute infections or vaccinations. For unsorted samples, genomic DNA was extracted from 94 million or so PBMCs. For each subset, genomic DNA was distributed in equal portions over several immunoSEQ plates. Each unsorted PBMC replicate got 300 ng genomic DNA, around 30,000 genomes. TCRdb keeps only in-frame clones here, not all; method: immunoSEQ multiplex PCR. The sample shows approximately 440,000 clones, 70% to 80% of them seen only once. The sequence was collected from a woman aged 40 to 50 in good health. Some clones in this sample may be carry-over from other donors' samples. The sequencing sample was made of PBMCs.

The CDR3: CASSFGRGEQFF. The CDR3 DNA sequence: TGTGCCAGCAGCTTTGGACGGGGCGAGCAGTTCTTC. V and J are TRBV7-9 and TRBJ2-1, with D possibly called TRBD1 or TRBD2 (5 bases each). The germline V and J ends were trimmed by 3 bases and 10 bases, with 10 bases remaining between them. The V gene's germline CDR1 is SEHNR and CDR2 FQNEAQ (reference sequence). The CDR3 covers 12 residues.